This T cell receptor (beta chain) was sequenced for a study of blood T cell repertoires in COVID-19. Study-level background: Spain, Italy and the United States supplied samples that represented acute and convalescent COVID-19. PBMCs, B-cell-depleted T cells, or T cells provided the cDNA or gDNA that made up the material.

Germline CDR1 is MGHRA and CDR2 is YSYEKL. The CDR3 consists of 12 residues. Deletions cut 3 bases from V and 7 bases from J, with 9 bases between. Original methodology: Reference gene primers were amplified, and this amplification served to estimate nucleated cell counts. The data were produced by immunoSEQ multiplex PCR, yet TCRdb's version contains in-frame clones alone and is incomplete. That table supplies the V and J calls and clone size; D and trimming were determined from the DNA. The sample gives approximately 160,000 clones, more than 90% of which show up once; about a sixth is in the top ten.

This clonotype was sampled from a man aged 55 to 70 with active or convalescent COVID-19. The chain carries TRBV4-1 and TRBJ1-1; weak D call: TRBD1 (6 bases). The sample was peripheral blood. The CDR3 sequence is CASSQGASEAFF. CDR3 in DNA: TGCGCCAGCAGCCAGGGGGCGAGTGAAGCTTTCTTT.